This entry features one T cell receptor (beta chain) sequence. Its antigen is unidentified. This record comes from a study of cytomegalovirus exposure and HLA in healthy donors. General study points: Most subjects' HLA-A and HLA-B alleles were reportedly predicted from TCR beta sequences.

Germline CDR1 SGHVS, CDR2 FNYEAQ. After removal of 5 bases from V and 6 bases from J, the junction contained 6 bases not matched to a gene. The CDR3 runs to 14 residues. Primers included in the PCR were 60 Vbeta and 13 Jbeta primers. Libraries were prepared by immunoSEQ multiplex PCR; TCRdb keeps only in-frame clonotypes and omits some of them. The table includes fewer than 140,000 clones, about two thirds detected once. The sequenced sample consisted of PBMCs. This chain joins TRBV7-6 and TRBJ1-5; 8 nucleotides agree with TRBD1. This clonotype was obtained from a boy between 10 and 17 years old in good health and CMV-seronegative. The chain's CDR3 is CASSPGQGSQPQHF. CDR3 sequence (DNA): TGTGCCAGCAGCCCCGGACAGGGTAGTCAGCCCCAGCATTTT.